This paragraph reports one T cell receptor beta chain. Its cognate antigen is unknown. Looked up from germline, CDR1 is LNHNV and CDR2 is YYDKDF (reference sequence). CDR3 size: 13 residues. V was shortened by 3 bases and J by 7 bases, with 9 bases between the two germline ends. The data were taken from a study of T-cell memory formation after mild COVID-19. Broader study findings: CD4+ contracting clones were found mainly in CM and EM, and CD8+ ones in EMRA. Some clones that responded turned up in pre-infection memory, which suggests that cross-reactive memory joined in. A second wave of clones peaked on day 37, and their SARS-CoV-2 specificity went unconfirmed.

TCRdb re-called the 5' RACE reads with MiXCR, one entry per CDR3 protein. This table has about 400,000 distinct CDR3 sequences, about a quarter appearing once. The sample was PBMCs or a T cell subset sorted from them (not recorded which). The TCR comes from an adult woman who had mild COVID-19 (a few samples of this study predate the infection). Cell type and time point are not known. The chain is built from TRBV15 and TRBJ2-2; D unresolved. The CDR3 region has the DNA TGTGCCACCAGCAGGGGGTTTGGCGGGGAGCTGTTTTTT. Translation gives CATSRGFGGELFF.